Sequencing of this T cell receptor (beta chain) was carried out in a study of preoperative IRX-2 immunotherapy in early breast cancer. Sample treatment: preoperative locoregional IRX-2 cytokine immunotherapy. Samples came from a phase Ib trial of preoperative locoregional IRX-2 cytokine immunotherapy. Libraries were prepared by immunoSEQ multiplex PCR; TCRdb keeps only in-frame clonotypes and omits some of them. Found here are some 19,000 clones, around four fifths of them singletons; the top ten hold roughly 1.2%. CDR1 is MNHGY and CDR2 is SAAAGT in the germline V gene. The CDR3 covers 16 residues. J gave up 7 bases and V 6 bases, and 13 bases lay outside the gene matches.

The sequences come from lymph node tissue, collected after IRX-2 immunotherapy. The sequence was collected from a human donor with breast cancer. The chain recombines TRBV6-8 with TRBJ2-1; the match to TRBD2 covers 9 bases. The CDR3 protein is CASSPLFAGGPNEQFF. The CDR3 nucleotides are TGTGCCAGCAGCCCTCTTTTTGCGGGAGGGCCAAATGAGCAGTTCTTC.